This TCR beta chain appears in the sequencing data of a study of CD8+CD57+ T cells in acquired aplastic anemia. Study at large: DNA per sorted CD4+ or CD8+ sample ranged roughly 0.19 to 30 ug, averaging roughly 3.5 ug.

Using genomic DNA as the template, TCR beta VDJ and CDR3 profiling was carried out. One entry per CDR3 protein results from TCRdb running MiXCR on the reads. The sample shows approximately 120,000 distinct CDR3 sequences, nearly 40% of them seen only once. Individuals selected for sequencing had exhibited CD8+CD57+ cell expansion on flow cytometry. Ten or more counts support this clonotype. This TCR came from a human donor with aplastic anemia. The source material was sorted CD4+, CD8+, or CD8+CD57+ T cells (not recorded which) from PBMCs.

This chain's CDR3 is CASSPGTGKPNSYEQYF. CDR3 sequence (DNA): TGTGCCAGCAGCCCTGGGACAGGGAAGCCCAACTCCTACGAGCAGTACTTC. J is TRBJ2-7 and V is TRBV11-2, with 9 bases matching TRBD1. V trimming: 5 bases; J trimming: 0 bases; junction bases outside the gene matches: 11. The V gene's germline CDR1 is SGHAT and CDR2 FQNNGV. CDR3 size: 17 residues.